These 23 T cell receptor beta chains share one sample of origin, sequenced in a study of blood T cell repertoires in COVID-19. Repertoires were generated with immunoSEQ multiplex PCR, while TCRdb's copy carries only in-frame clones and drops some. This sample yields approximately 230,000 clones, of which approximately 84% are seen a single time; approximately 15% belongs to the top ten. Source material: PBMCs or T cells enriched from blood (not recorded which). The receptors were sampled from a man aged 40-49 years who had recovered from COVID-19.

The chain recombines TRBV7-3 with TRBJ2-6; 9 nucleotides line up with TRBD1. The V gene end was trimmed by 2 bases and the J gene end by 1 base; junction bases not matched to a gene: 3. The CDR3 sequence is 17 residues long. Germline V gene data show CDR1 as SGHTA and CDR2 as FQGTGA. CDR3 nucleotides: TGTGCCAGCAGCTTAGGGACAGGGCTGTCTGGGGCCAACGTCCTGACTTTC. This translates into CASSLGTGLSGANVLTF.

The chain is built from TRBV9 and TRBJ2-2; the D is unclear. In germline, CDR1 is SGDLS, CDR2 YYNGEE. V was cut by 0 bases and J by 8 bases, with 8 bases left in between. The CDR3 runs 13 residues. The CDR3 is CASSVAFEGELFF. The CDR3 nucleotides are TGTGCCAGCAGCGTAGCGTTCGAGGGGGAGCTGTTTTTT.

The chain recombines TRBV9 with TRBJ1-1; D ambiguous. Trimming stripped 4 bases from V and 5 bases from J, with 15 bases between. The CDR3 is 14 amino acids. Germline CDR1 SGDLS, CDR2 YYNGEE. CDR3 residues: CASSPRRSGTEAFF. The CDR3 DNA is TGTGCCAGCAGCCCAAGACGGAGTGGGACTGAAGCTTTCTTT.

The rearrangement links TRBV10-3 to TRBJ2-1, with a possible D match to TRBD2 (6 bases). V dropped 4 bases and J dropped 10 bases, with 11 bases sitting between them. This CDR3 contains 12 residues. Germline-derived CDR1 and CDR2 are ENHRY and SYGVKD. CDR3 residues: CAISVGGYEQFF. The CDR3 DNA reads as TGTGCCATCAGTGTCGGGGGATACGAGCAGTTCTTC.

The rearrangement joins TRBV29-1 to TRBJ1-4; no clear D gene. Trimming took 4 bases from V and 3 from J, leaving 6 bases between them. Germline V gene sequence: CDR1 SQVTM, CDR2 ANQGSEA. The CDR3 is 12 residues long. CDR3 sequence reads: CSVVGSNEKLFF. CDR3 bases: TGCAGCGTTGTGGGCTCTAATGAAAAACTGTTTTTT.

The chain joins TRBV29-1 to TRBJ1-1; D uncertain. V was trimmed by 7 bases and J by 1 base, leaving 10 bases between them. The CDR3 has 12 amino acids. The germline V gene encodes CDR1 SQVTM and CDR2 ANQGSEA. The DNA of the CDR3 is TGCAGCGCCCTTAAAAAGAACACTGAAGCTTTCTTT. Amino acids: CSALKKNTEAFF.

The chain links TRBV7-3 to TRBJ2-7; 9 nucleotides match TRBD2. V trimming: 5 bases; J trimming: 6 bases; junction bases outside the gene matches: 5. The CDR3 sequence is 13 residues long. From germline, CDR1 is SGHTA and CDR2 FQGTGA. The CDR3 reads CASSPGLASEQYF. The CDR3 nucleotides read TGTGCCAGCAGCCCCGGACTAGCGAGCGAGCAGTACTTC.

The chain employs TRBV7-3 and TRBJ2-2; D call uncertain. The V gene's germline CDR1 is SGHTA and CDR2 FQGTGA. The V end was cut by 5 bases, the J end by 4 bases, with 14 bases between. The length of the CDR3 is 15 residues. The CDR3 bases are TGTGCCAGCAGCGTAGGTGGCGGTACCACCGGGGAGCTGTTTTTT. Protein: CASSVGGGTTGELFF.

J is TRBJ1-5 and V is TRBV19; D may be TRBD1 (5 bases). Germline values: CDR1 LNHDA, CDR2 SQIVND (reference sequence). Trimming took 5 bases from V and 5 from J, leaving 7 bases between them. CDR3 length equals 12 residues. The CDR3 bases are TGTGCCAGTAGTCCAGGGTATCAGCCCCAGCATTTT. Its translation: CASSPGYQPQHF. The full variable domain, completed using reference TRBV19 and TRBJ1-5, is DGGITQSPKYLFRKEGQNVTLSCEQNLNHDAMYWYRQDPGQGLRLIYYSQIVNDFQKGDIAEGYSVSREKKESFPLTVTSAQKNPTAFYLCASSPGYQPQHFGDGTRLSIL.

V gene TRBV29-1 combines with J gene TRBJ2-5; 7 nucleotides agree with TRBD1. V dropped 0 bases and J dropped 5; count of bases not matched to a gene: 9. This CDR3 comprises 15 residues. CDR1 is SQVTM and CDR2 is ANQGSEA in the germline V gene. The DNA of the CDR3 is TGCAGCGTTGAAGATCTCAAGGGGGCCAGGGAGACCCAGTACTTC. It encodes CSVEDLKGARETQYF.

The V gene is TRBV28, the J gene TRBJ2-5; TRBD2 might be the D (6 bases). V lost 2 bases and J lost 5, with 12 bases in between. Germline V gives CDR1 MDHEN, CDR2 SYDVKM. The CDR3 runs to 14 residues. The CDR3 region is CASSLVEGWETQYF. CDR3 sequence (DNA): TGTGCCAGCAGTTTAGTGGAGGGCTGGGAGACCCAGTACTTC.

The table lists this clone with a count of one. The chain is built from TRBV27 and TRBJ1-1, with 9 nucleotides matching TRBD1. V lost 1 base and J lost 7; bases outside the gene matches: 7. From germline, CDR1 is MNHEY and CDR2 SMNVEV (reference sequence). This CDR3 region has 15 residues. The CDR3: CASSLYDRGSNEAFF. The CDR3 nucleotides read TGTGCCAGCAGTTTATATGACAGGGGGTCAAATGAAGCTTTCTTT.

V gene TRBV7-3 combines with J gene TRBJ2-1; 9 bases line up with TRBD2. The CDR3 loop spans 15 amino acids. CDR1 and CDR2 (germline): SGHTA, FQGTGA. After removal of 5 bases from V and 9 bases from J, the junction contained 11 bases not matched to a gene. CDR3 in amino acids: CASSPYGGRGAEQFF. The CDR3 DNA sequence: TGTGCCAGCAGCCCATATGGCGGGAGGGGAGCTGAGCAGTTCTTC.

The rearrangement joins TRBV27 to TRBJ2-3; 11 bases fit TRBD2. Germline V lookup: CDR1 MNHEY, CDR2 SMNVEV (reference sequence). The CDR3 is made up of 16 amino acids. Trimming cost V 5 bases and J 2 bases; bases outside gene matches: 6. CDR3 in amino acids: CASSGGTSGDTDTQYF. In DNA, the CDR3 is TGTGCCAGCAGTGGGGGGACTAGCGGAGACACAGATACGCAGTATTTT.

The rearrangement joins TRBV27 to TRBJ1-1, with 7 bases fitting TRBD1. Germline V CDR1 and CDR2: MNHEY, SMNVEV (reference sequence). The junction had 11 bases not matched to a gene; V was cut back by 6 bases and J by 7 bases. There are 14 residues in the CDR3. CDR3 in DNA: TGTGCCAGCAGATCCCGACAGGGAAGAATTGAAGCTTTCTTT. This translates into CASRSRQGRIEAFF.

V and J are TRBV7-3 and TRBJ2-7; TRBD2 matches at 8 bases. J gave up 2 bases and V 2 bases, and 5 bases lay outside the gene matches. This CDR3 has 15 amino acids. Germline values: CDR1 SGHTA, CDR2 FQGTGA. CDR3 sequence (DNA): TGTGCCAGCAGCTTATATAGCGGGGCCGCCTACGAGCAGTACTTC. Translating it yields CASSLYSGAAYEQYF.

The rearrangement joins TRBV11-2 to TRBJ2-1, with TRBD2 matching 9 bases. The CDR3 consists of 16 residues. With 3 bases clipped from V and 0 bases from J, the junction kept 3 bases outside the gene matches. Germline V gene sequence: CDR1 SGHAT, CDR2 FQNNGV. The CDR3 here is CASSFPLAGSYNEQFF. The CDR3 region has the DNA TGTGCCAGCAGCTTCCCACTAGCGGGCTCCTACAATGAGCAGTTCTTC.

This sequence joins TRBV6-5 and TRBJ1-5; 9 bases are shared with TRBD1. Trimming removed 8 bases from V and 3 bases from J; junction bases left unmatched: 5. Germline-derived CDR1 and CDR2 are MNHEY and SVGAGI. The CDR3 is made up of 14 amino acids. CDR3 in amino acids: CASRQGGFNQPQHF. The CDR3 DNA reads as TGTGCCAGCCGACAGGGGGGATTCAATCAGCCCCAGCATTTT.

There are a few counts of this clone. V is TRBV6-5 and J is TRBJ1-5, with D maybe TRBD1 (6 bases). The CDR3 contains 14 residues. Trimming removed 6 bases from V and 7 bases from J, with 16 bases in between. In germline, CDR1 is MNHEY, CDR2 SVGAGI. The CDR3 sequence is CASRGWGHGQPQHF. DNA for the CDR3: TGTGCCAGCAGGGGGTGGGGGCACGGACAGCCCCAGCATTTT.

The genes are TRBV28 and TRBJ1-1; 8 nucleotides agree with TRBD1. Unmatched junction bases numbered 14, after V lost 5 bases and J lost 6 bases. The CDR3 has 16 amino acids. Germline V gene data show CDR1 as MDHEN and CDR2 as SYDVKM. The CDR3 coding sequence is TGTGCCAGCAGTGGCAGGCAGGGGGCCTCCAAGGCTGAAGCTTTCTTT. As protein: CASSGRQGASKAEAFF.

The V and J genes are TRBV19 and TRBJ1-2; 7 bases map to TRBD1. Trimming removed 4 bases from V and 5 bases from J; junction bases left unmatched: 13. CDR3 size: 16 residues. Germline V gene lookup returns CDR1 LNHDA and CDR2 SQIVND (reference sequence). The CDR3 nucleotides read TGTGCCAGTAGTACCTCTCGACAGGGACCCTCGTATGGCTACACCTTC. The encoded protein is CASSTSRQGPSYGYTF.

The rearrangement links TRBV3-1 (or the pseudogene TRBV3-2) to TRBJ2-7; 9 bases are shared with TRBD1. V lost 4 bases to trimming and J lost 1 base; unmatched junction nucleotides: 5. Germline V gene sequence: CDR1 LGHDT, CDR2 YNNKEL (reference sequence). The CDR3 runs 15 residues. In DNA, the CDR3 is TGTGCCAGCAGCCGCCAAGGGACAGGGTCCTACGAGCAGTACTTC. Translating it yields CASSRQGTGSYEQYF.

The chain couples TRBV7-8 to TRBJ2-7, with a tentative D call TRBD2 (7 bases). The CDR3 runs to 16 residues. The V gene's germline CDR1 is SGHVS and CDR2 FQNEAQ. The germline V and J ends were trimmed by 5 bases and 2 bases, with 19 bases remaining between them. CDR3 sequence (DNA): TGTGCCAGCAGCCGCAGAGGGGGGGGACTCGCCTACGAGCAGTACTTC. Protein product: CASSRRGGGLAYEQYF.